One sample yielded the 15 T cell receptor beta chains listed below, sequenced in a study of T cell responses to AZD1222 COVID-19 vaccine. Only in-frame clones appear in the TCRdb table, and some are missing; sequencing was by immunoSEQ multiplex PCR. The sample carries roughly 150,000 clones, 88% recorded once. The material sequenced was peripheral blood, taken after recovery from COVID-19. These receptors came from an adult who had recovered from COVID-19.

The chain joins TRBV13 to TRBJ1-2; tentatively, D is TRBD1 (5 bases). V gave up 0 bases and J gave up 4 bases, with 12 bases separating them. The V gene's germline CDR1 is PRHDT and CDR2 FYEKMQ (reference sequence). The CDR3 contains 15 residues. The CDR3 DNA follows: TGTGCCAGCAGCTTAGGCCGGGGCGATACCTATGGCTACACCTTC. Translated, it gives CASSLGRGDTYGYTF.

This chain uses TRBV6-5 with TRBJ2-2; D ambiguous. The V gene lost 0 bases and the J gene lost 4 bases, with 9 bases spanning the gap. Germline V CDR1 and CDR2: MNHEY, SVGAGI. The CDR3 contains 15 residues. In DNA form, the CDR3 reads TGTGCCAGCAGTTACTCGGACGGTCTCACCGGGGAGCTGTTTTTT. It specifies CASSYSDGLTGELFF.

About this clone: In the same sample, other DNA sequences code for this CDR3. The V gene is TRBV5-1, the J gene TRBJ2-7; 8 nucleotides line up with TRBD2. Germline values: CDR1 SGHRS, CDR2 YFSETQ. Unmatched junction bases numbered 5, after V lost 0 bases and J lost 3 bases. The CDR3 extends over 15 amino acids. CDR3 nucleotides: TGCGCCAGCAGCTTGGTTACGGGAGGGGGCTACGAGCAGTACTTC. Amino acids: CASSLVTGGGYEQYF.

This rearrangement joins TRBV2 to TRBJ1-3; D is possibly TRBD1 (5 bases). Trimming removed 7 bases from V and 3 bases from J, with 16 bases in between. CDR1 SNHLY and CDR2 FYNNEI come from the germline V gene. This CDR3 has 15 residues. CDR3 in DNA: TGTGCCAGCATCCCAGTCCAGGGCGTTGGAAACACCATATATTTT. As protein: CASIPVQGVGNTIYF.

This clone has a handful of counts. The genes are TRBV12-3 or TRBV12-4 and TRBJ2-7; no definite D call. The CDR3 has 12 amino acids. V lost 6 bases and J 3 bases, leaving 9 bases between the germline ends. CDR3 nucleotides: TGTGCCAGCAGCCCGACGGACTACGAGCAGTACTTC. Translating it yields CASSPTDYEQYF.

The V call is TRBV27, the J call TRBJ1-1; 7 bases are shared with TRBD1. Germline CDR1 is MNHEY and CDR2 is SMNVEV (reference sequence). The CDR3 has 14 residues. Unmatched junction bases numbered 9, after V lost 5 bases and J lost 6 bases. CDR3 coding DNA: TGTGCCAGCAGTCTCTACAGGGGAATCCCTGAAGCTTTCTTT. It encodes CASSLYRGIPEAFF.

Note on this clone: Germline and junction disagree at one end, which may indicate a read error. The chain uses TRBV2 and TRBJ2-7; 12 bases match TRBD1. The CDR3 is 15 amino acids. Germline V lookup: CDR1 SNHLY, CDR2 FYNNEI. DNA for the CDR3: TGTGCCAGCAGGGAAGGGACAGGGGGCCCCTACGAGCAGTACTTC. It translates to CASREGTGGPYEQYF.

The chain couples TRBV21-1 to TRBJ2-7; TRBD1, the table's D call, was not compared with the DNA. TRBV21-1 is a listed pseudogene. This CDR3 has 16 residues. CDR3 sequence (DNA): TGTGCCAGCAGCAAAGCGGAAGACAGGGGGCTCTACGAGCAGTACTTC. This codes for CASSKAEDRGLYEQYF.

The chain joins TRBV10-3 to TRBJ2-3, with 7 bases fitting TRBD1. After removal of 5 bases from V and 0 bases from J, the junction contained 11 bases not matched to a gene. From germline, CDR1 is ENHRY and CDR2 SYGVKD. CDR3 length equals 17 residues. CDR3 coding DNA: TGTGCCATCAGTCCCGGGACAGACTACAAGAGCACAGATACGCAGTATTTT. Protein sequence: CAISPGTDYKSTDTQYF.

The chain combines TRBV7-9 with TRBJ2-3; tentatively, D is TRBD2 (5 bases). Germline-derived CDR1 and CDR2 are SEHNR and FQNEAQ (reference sequence). Deletions cut 5 bases from V and 1 base from J, with 7 bases between. This CDR3 spans 13 amino acids. The CDR3 DNA follows: TGTGCCAGCAGCAACGGGGGCACAGATACGCAGTATTTT. Its translation is CASSNGGTDTQYF.

The rearrangement joins TRBV20-1 to TRBJ2-3; the D is unclear. Between the trimmed V and J ends, which lost 4 bases and 4 bases, there was a span of 6 bases. From germline, CDR1 is DFQATT and CDR2 SNEGSKA (reference sequence). There are 11 residues in the CDR3. The CDR3 here is CSAIKADTQYF. CDR3 DNA sequence: TGCAGTGCTATTAAGGCAGATACGCAGTATTTT.

V gene TRBV4-1 combines with J gene TRBJ2-7; the D is unclear. V gave up 0 bases and J gave up 2 bases, with 11 bases separating them. Per germline, CDR1 MGHRA and CDR2 YSYEKL. The CDR3 covers 15 residues. CDR3 bases: TGCGCCAGCAGCCAAGATCCGGACGGAACCTACGAGCAGTACTTC. Translated: CASSQDPDGTYEQYF.

This rearrangement joins TRBV5-1 to TRBJ1-4; D uncertain. The germline gives CDR1 SGHRS, CDR2 YFSETQ. The length of the CDR3 is 14 residues. V was clipped by 4 bases and J by 3 bases, with 10 bases between them. The CDR3 region is CASSEGPANEKLFF. CDR3 bases: TGCGCCAGCAGCGAGGGTCCGGCTAATGAAAAACTGTTTTTT.

The chain uses TRBV5-6 and TRBJ2-7; 7 bases are a match to TRBD1. CDR1 and CDR2 (germline): SGHDT, YYEEEE. The V segment lost 2 bases and the J segment 0 bases; nucleotides outside the gene matches: 8. CDR3 length: 16 residues. The CDR3 bases are TGTGCCAGCAGCTTAAGGACAGGCACGTACTCCTACGAGCAGTACTTC. Protein sequence: CASSLRTGTYSYEQYF.

The CDR3 DNA reads TGCAGCGTTGAAGCACAGGGAAATGGCTACACCTTC. Translation: CSVEAQGNGYTF. The chain employs TRBV29-1 and TRBJ1-2, with D tentatively TRBD1 (6 bases). CDR3 length equals 12 residues. The V gene's germline CDR1 is SQVTM and CDR2 ANQGSEA. V shed 1 base and J shed 6 bases, with 9 bases lying between them.